The clone carrying this T cell receptor (beta chain) was counted a few times. Its specificity is not known. Extracted RNA was reverse transcribed into cDNA, the sequencing template. The data were produced by immunoSEQ multiplex PCR, yet TCRdb's version contains in-frame clones alone and is incomplete. Of about 150,000 clones in the sample, 40% to 50% were seen once. This entry is derived from a study of CD8+ T cells in alopecia areata. The study's findings and limits: Lesional scalp displayed greater clonality than normal scalp, most notably in alopecia totalis/universalis.

The CDR3 has 14 amino acids. The junction had 5 bases not matched to a gene; V was cut back by 3 bases and J by 4 bases. Germline V gives CDR1 GTSNPN, CDR2 SVGIG (reference sequence). V gene TRBV30 combines with J gene TRBJ2-1; 8 nucleotides align to TRBD2. This receptor was obtained from a human donor with alopecia areata. The sequenced sample consisted of CD4+ T cells sorted from blood. The CDR3 nucleotides read TGTGCCTGGAGAACTAGCGGCCTATACAATGAGCAGTTCTTC. Its translation is CAWRTSGLYNEQFF.